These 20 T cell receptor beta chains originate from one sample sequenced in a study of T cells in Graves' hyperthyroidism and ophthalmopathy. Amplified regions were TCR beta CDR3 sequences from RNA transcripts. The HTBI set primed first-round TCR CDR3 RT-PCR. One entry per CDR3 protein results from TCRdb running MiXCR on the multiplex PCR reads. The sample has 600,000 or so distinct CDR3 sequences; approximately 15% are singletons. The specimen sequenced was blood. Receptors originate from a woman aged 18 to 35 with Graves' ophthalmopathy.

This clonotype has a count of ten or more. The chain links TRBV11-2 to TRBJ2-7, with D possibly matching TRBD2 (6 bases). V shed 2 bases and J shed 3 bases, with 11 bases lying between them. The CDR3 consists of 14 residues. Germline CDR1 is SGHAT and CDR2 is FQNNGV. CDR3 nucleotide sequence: TGTGCCAGCAGCTTAACTGGCGGGATCTACGAGCAGTACTTC. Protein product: CASSLTGGIYEQYF.

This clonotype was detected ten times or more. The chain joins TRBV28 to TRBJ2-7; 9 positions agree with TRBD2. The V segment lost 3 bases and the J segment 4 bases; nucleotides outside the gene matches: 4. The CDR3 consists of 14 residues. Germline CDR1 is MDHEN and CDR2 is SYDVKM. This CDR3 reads CASSFSGSAYEQYF. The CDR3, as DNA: TGTGCCAGCAGTTTTAGCGGGAGTGCGTACGAGCAGTACTTC.

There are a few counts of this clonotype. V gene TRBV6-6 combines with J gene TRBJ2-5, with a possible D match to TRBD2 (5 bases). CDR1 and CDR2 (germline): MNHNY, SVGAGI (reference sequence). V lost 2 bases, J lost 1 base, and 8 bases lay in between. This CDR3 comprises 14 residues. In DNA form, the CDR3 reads TGTGCCAGCAGTTACGGACTGACCCAAGAGACCCAGTACTTC. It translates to CASSYGLTQETQYF.

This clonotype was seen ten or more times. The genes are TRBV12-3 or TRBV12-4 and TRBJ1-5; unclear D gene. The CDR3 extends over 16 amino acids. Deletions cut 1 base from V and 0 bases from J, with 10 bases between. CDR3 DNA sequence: TGTGCCAGCAGTTTAGGACGGAGATATAGCAATCAGCCCCAGCATTTT. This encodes CASSLGRRYSNQPQHF.

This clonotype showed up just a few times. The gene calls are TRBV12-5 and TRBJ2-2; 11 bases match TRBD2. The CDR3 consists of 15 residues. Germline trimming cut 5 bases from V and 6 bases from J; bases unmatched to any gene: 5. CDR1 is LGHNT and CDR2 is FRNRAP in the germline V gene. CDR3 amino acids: CASGPTSGRAGELFF. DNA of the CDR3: TGTGCTAGTGGTCCCACTAGCGGGAGAGCCGGGGAGCTGTTTTTT.

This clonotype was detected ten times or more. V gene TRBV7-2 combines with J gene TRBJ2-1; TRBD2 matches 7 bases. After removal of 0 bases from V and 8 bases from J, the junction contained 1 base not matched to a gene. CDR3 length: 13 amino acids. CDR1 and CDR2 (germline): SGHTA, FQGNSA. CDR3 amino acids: CASSLASGYEQFF. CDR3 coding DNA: TGTGCCAGCAGCTTAGCTAGCGGGTATGAGCAGTTCTTC.

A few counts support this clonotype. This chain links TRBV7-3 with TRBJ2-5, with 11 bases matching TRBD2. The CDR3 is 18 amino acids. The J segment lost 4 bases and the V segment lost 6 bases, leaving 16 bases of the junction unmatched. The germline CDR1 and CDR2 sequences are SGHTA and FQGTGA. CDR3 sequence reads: CASRLSELTSGSRETQYF. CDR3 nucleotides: TGTGCCAGCAGGCTATCAGAACTCACTAGCGGGAGTCGAGAGACCCAGTACTTC.

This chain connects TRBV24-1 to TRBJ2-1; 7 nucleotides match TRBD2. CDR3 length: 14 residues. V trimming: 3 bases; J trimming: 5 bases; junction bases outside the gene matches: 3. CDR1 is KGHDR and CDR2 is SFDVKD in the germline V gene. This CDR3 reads CATSDHREDNEQFF. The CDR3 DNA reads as TGTGCCACCAGTGATCACCGGGAGGACAATGAGCAGTTCTTC.

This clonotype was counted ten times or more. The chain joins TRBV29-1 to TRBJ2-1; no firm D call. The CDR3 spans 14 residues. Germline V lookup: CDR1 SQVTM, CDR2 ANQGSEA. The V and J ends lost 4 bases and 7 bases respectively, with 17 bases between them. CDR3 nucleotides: TGCAGCGTTGCAGCTAGGGTGGTCGGAAATGAGCAGTTCTTC. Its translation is CSVAARVVGNEQFF.

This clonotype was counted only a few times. The CDR3 bases are TGTGCCAGCAGTTTTTTCGGGGGCAGGGGGCGCCCGTACTATGGCTACACCTTC. Its protein is CASSFFGGRGRPYYGYTF. The chain links TRBV27 to TRBJ1-2; TRBD1 agrees at 8 bases. CDR1 is MNHEY, CDR2 SMNVEV, per germline (reference sequence). The CDR3 is made up of 18 amino acids. V trimming: 3 bases; J trimming: 3 bases; junction bases outside the gene matches: 15.

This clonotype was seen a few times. The CDR3, as DNA: TGTGCCAGCAGTTTAGAGGCACAGGGGGTCGAGCAGTACTTC. As protein: CASSLEAQGVEQYF. The chain employs TRBV12-3 or TRBV12-4 and TRBJ2-7; 8 bases line up with TRBD1. Trimming at V came to 1 base and at J to 6 bases, leaving 5 bases not matched to a gene. This CDR3 is 14 amino acids long.

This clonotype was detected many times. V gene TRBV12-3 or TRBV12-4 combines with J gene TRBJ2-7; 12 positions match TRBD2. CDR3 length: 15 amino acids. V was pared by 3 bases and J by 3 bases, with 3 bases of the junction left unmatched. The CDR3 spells CASSFGTSGLYEQYF. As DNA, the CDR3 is TGTGCCAGCAGTTTCGGGACTAGCGGGCTCTACGAGCAGTACTTC.

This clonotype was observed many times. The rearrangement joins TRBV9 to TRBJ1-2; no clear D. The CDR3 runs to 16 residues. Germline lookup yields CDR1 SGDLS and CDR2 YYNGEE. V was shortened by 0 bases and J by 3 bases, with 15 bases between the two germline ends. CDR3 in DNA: TGTGCCAGCAGCGTAGGCTCAAAGGTCCGGGACTATGGCTACACCTTC. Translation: CASSVGSKVRDYGYTF.

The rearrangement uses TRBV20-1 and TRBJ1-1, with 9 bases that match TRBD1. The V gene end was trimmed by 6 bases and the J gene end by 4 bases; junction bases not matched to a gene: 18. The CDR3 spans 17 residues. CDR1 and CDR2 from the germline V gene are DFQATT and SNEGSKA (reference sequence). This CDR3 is CSAVAVGQGNSRTEAFF. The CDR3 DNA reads TGCAGTGCCGTTGCCGTGGGACAGGGTAATAGCCGCACTGAAGCTTTCTTT.

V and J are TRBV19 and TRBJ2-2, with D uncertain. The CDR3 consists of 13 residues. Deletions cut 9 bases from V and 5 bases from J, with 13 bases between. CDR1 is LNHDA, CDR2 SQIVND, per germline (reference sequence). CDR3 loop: CASGFLQTGELFF. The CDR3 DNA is TGTGCCAGCGGATTCCTTCAGACCGGGGAGCTGTTTTTT. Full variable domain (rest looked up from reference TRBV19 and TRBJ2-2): DGGITQSPKYLFRKEGQNVTLSCEQNLNHDAMYWYRQDPGQGLRLIYYSQIVNDFQKGDIAEGYSVSREKKESFPLTVTSAQKNPTAFYLCASGFLQTGELFFGEGSRLTVL.

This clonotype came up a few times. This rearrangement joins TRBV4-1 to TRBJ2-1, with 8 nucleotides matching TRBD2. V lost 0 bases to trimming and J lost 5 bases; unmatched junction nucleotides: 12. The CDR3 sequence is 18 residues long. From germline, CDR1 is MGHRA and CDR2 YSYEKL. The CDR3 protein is CASSQEPSVSGDDNEQFF. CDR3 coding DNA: TGCGCCAGCAGCCAAGAACCCTCGGTTAGCGGGGACGACAATGAGCAGTTCTTC.

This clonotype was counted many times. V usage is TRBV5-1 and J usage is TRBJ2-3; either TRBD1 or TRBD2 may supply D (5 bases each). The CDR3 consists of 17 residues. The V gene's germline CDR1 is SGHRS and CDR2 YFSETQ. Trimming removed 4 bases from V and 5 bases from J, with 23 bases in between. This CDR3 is CASSPMGRSGEGDTQYF. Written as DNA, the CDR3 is TGCGCCAGCAGCCCGATGGGACGCAGCGGCGAAGGAGATACGCAGTATTTT.

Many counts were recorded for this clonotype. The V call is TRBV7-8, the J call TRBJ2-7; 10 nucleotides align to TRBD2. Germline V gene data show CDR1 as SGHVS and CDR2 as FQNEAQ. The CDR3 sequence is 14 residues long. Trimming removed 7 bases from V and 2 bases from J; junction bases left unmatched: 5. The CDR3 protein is CASTPGLATYEQYF. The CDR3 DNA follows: TGTGCCAGCACTCCGGGACTAGCGACCTACGAGCAGTACTTC.

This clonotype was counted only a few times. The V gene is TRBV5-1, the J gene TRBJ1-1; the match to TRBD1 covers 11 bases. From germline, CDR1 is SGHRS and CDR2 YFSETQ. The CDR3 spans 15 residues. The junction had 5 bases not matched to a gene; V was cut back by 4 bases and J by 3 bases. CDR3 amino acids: CASSPGDRGDTEAFF. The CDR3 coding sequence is TGCGCCAGCAGCCCGGGGGACAGGGGGGACACTGAAGCTTTCTTT.

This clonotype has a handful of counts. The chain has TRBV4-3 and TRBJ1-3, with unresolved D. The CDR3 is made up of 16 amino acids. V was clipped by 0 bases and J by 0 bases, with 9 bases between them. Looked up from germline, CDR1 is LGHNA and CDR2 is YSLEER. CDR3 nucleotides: TGCGCCAGCAGCCAAGACCCCCCGCACTCTGGAAACACCATATATTTT. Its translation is CASSQDPPHSGNTIYF.